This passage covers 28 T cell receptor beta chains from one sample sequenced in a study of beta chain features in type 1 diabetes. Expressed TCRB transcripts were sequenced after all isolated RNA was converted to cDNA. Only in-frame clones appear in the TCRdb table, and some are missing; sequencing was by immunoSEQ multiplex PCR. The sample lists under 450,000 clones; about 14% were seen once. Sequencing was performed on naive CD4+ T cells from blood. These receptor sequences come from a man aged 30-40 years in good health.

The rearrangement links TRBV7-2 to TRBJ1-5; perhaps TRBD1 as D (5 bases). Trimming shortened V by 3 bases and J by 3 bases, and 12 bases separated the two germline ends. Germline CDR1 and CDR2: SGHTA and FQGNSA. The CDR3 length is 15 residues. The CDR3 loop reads CASSLSGTVNQPQHF. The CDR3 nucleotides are TGTGCCAGCAGCTTGTCCGGGACGGTCAATCAGCCCCAGCATTTT.

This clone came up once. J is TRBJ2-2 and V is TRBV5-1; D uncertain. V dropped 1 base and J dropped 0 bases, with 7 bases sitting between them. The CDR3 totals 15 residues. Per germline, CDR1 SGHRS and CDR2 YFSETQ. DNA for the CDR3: TGCGCCAGCAGCTTGTGGCAGGCGAACACCGGGGAGCTGTTTTTT. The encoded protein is CASSLWQANTGELFF.

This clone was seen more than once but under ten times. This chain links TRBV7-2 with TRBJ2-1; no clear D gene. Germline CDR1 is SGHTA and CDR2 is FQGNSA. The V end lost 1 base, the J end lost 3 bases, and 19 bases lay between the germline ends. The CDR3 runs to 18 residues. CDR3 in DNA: TGTGCCAGCAGCTTAGTAGCCAAGGGTCTTGGCCACTACAATGAGCAGTTCTTC. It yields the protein CASSLVAKGLGHYNEQFF. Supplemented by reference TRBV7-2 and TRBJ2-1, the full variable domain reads GAGVSQSPSNKVTEKGKDVELRCDPISGHTALYWYRQSLGQGLEFLIYFQGNSAPDKSGLPSDRFSAERTGGSVSTLTIQRTQQEDSAVYLCASSLVAKGLGHYNEQFFGPGTRLTVL.

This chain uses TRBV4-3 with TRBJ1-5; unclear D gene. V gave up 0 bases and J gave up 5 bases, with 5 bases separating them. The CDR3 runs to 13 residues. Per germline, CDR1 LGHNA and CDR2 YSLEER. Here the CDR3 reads CASSQDPDQPQHF. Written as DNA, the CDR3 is TGCGCCAGCAGCCAAGACCCTGATCAGCCCCAGCATTTT.

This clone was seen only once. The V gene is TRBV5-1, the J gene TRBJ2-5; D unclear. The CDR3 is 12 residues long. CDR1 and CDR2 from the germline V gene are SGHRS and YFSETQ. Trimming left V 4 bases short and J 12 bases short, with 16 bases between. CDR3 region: CASSLTWSLKYF. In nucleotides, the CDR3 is TGCGCCAGCAGCCTGACCTGGAGTCTCAAGTACTTC.

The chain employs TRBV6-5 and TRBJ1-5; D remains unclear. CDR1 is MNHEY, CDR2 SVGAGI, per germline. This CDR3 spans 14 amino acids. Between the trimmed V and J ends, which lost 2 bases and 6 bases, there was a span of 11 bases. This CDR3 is CASSYREDGQPQHF. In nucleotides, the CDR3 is TGTGCCAGCAGTTACAGGGAGGACGGTCAGCCCCAGCATTTT.

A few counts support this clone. CDR3 loop: CASSGSLGGYTF. The CDR3 region has the DNA TGTGCCAGCAGCGGAAGCTTAGGGGGCTACACCTTC. V gene TRBV7-2 combines with J gene TRBJ1-2; D ambiguous. The length of the CDR3 is 12 residues. Germline V gene lookup returns CDR1 SGHTA and CDR2 FQGNSA. V was trimmed by 5 bases and J by 8 bases, leaving 12 bases between them.

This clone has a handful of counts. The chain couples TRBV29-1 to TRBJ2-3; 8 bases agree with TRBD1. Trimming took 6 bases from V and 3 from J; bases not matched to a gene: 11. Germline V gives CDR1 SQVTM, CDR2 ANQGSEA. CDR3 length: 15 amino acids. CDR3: CSVVQGAQRTDTQYF. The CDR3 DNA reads TGCAGCGTGGTCCAGGGGGCGCAGAGGACAGATACGCAGTATTTT.

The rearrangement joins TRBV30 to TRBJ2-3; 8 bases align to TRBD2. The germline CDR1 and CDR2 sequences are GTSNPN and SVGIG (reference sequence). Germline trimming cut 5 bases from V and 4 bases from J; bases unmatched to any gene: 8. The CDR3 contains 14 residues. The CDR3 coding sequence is TGTGCCTGGGTGGGCGTACTAGCGGCAGATACGCAGTATTTT. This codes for CAWVGVLAADTQYF.

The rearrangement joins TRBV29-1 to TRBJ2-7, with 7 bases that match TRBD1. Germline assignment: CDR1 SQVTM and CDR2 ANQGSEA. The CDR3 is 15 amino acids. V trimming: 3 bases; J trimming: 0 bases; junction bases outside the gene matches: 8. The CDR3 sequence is CSVEIEGQVSYEQYF. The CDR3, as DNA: TGCAGCGTTGAGATCGAAGGACAGGTCTCCTACGAGCAGTACTTC.

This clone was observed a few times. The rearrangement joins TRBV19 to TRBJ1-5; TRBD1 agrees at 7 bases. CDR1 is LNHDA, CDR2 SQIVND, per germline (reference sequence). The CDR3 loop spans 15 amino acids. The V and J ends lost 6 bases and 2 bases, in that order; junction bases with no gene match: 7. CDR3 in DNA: TGTGCCAGTAGGGTTCAGGGGGAAGGCAATCAGCCCCAGCATTTT. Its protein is CASRVQGEGNQPQHF. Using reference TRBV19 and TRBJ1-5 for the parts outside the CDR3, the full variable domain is DGGITQSPKYLFRKEGQNVTLSCEQNLNHDAMYWYRQDPGQGLRLIYYSQIVNDFQKGDIAEGYSVSREKKESFPLTVTSAQKNPTAFYLCASRVQGEGNQPQHFGDGTRLSIL.

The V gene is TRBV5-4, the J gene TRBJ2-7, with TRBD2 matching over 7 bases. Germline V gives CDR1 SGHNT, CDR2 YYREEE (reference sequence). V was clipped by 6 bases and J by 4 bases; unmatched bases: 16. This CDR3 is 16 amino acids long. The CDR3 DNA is TGTGCCAGCAAGAGGAGCGCCGGACTAGGGGCATACGAGCAGTACTTC. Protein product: CASKRSAGLGAYEQYF.

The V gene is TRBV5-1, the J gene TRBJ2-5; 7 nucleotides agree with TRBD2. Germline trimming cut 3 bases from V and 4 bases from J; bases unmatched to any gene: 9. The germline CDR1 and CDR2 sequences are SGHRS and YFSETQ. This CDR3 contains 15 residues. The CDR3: CASSWEGLEGETQYF. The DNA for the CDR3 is TGCGCCAGCAGCTGGGAAGGACTAGAAGGAGAGACCCAGTACTTC.

The CDR3 sequence is CASSISGTSTDTQYF. As DNA, the CDR3 is TGTGCCAGCAGCATTAGCGGCACTAGCACAGATACGCAGTATTTT. This chain joins TRBV7-8 and TRBJ2-3; TRBD2 is a possible D gene (6 bases). CDR1 and CDR2 (germline): SGHVS, FQNEAQ. V gave up 5 bases and J gave up 0 bases, with 12 bases separating them. The CDR3 loop spans 15 amino acids.

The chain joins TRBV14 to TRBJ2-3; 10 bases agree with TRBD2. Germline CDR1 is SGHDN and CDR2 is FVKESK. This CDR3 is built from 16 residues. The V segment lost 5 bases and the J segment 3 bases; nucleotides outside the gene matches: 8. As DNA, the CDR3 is TGTGCCAGCAGCAAACATCGGACTAGCGGAACAGATACGCAGTATTTT. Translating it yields CASSKHRTSGTDTQYF.

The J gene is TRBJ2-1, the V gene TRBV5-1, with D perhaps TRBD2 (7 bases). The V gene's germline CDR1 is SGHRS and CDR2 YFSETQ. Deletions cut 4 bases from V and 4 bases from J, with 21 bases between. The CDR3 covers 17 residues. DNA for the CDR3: TGCGCCAGCAGCGACAGCTACGCCAGGGGACTATACAATGAGCAGTTCTTC. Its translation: CASSDSYARGLYNEQFF.

The CDR3 sequence is CASSLTTGNYGYTF. The CDR3 nucleotides read TGCGCCAGCAGCTTGACCACAGGGAACTATGGCTACACCTTC. The chain combines TRBV5-1 with TRBJ1-2; possible D gene TRBD1, 6 bases. Germline V gene sequence: CDR1 SGHRS, CDR2 YFSETQ. CDR3 length: 14 residues. V was cut by 1 base and J by 2 bases, with 9 bases left in between.

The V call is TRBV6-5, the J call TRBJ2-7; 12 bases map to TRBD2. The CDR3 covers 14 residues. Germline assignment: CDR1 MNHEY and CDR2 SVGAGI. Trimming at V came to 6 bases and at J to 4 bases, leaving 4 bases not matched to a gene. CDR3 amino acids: CASSSSGGVYEQYF. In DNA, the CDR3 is TGTGCCAGCAGCTCTAGCGGGGGGGTATACGAGCAGTACTTC.

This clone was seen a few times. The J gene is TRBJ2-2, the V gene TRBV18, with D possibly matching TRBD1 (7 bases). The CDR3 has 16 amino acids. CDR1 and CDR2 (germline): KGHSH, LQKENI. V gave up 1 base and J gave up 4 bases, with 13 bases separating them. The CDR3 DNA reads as TGTGCCAGCTCACCACTGACAGGGAGGCGCACCGGGGAGCTGTTTTTT. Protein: CASSPLTGRRTGELFF. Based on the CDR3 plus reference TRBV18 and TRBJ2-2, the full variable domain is NAGVMQNPRHLVRRRGQEARLRCSPMKGHSHVYWYRQLPEEGLKFMVYLQKENIIDESGMPKERFSAEFPKEGPSILRIQQVVRGDSAAYFCASSPLTGRRTGELFFGEGSRLTVL.

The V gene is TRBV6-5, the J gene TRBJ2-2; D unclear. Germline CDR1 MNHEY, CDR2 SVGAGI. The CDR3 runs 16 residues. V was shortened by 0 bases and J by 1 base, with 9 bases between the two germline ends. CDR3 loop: CASSYSQLMNTGELFF. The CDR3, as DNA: TGTGCCAGCAGTTACTCGCAGCTTATGAACACCGGGGAGCTGTTTTTT.

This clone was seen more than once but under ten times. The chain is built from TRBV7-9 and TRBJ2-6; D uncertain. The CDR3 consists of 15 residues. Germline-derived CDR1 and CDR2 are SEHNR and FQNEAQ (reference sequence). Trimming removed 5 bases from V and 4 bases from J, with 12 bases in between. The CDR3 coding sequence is TGTGCCAGCAGCCCCCGCTTCTCGGGGGCCAACGTCCTGACTTTC. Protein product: CASSPRFSGANVLTF.

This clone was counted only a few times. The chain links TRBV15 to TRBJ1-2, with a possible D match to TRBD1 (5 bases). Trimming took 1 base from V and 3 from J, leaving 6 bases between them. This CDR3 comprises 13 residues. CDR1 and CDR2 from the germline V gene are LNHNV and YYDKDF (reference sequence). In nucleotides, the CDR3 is TGTGCCACCAGCAGAGTAGGGGACTATGGCTACACCTTC. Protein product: CATSRVGDYGYTF. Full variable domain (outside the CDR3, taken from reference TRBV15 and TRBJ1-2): DAMVIQNPRYQVTQFGKPVTLSCSQTLNHNVMYWYQQKSSQAPKLLFHYYDKDFNNEADTPDNFQSRRPNTSFCFLDIRSPGLGDTAMYLCATSRVGDYGYTFGSGTRLTVV.

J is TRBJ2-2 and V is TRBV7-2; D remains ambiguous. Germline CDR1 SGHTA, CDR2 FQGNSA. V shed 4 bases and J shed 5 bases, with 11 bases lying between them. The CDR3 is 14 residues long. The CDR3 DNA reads TGTGCCAGCAGCTCAAAGGACCTTACCGGGGAGCTGTTTTTT. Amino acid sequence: CASSSKDLTGELFF.

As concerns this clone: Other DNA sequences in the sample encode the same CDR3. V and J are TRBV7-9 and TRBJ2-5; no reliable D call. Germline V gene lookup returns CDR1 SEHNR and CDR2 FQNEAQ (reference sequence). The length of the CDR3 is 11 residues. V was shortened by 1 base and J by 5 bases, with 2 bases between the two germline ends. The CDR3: CASSLVETQYF. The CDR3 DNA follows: TGTGCCAGCAGCTTAGTGGAGACCCAGTACTTC.

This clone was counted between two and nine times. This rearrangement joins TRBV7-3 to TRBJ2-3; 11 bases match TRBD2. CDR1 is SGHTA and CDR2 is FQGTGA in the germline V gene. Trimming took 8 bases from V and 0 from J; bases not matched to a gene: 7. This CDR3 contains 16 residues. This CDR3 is CASASSGRRSTDTQYF. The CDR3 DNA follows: TGTGCCAGCGCTTCTAGCGGGAGGCGAAGCACAGATACGCAGTATTTT. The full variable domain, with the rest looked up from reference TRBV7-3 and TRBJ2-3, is GAGVSQTPSNKVTEKGKYVELRCDPISGHTALYWYRQSLGQGPEFLIYFQGTGAADDSGLPNDRFFAVRPEGSVSTLKIQRTERGDSAVYLCASASSGRRSTDTQYFGPGTRLTVL.

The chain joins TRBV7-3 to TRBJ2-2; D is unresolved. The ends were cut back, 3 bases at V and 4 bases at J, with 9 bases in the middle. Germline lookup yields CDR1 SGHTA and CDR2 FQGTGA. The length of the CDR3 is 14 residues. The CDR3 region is CASSLQQSTGELFF. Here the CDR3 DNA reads TGTGCCAGCAGCTTGCAACAGAGCACCGGGGAGCTGTTTTTT.

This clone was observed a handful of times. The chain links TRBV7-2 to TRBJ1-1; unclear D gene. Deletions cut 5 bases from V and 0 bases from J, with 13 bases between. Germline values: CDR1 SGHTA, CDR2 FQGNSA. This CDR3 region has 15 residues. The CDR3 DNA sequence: TGTGCCAGCAGCCCCATTGGGGTGGTGAACACTGAAGCTTTCTTT. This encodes CASSPIGVVNTEAFF. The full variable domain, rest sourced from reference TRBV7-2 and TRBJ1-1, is GAGVSQSPSNKVTEKGKDVELRCDPISGHTALYWYRQSLGQGLEFLIYFQGNSAPDKSGLPSDRFSAERTGGSVSTLTIQRTQQEDSAVYLCASSPIGVVNTEAFFGQGTRLTVV.

The CDR3 spells CASSRNPQETQYF. CDR3 DNA: TGTGCCAGCTCACGTAATCCCCAAGAGACCCAGTACTTC. The V call is TRBV18, the J call TRBJ2-5; D gene ambiguous. CDR3 length equals 13 residues. Germline CDR1 KGHSH, CDR2 LQKENI. V was trimmed by 4 bases and J by 1 base, leaving 7 bases between them.